This T cell receptor beta chain comes out of a study of beta chain features in type 1 diabetes. Every isolated RNA sample was fully reverse transcribed, so sequencing captured expressed TCRB transcripts. The data were produced by immunoSEQ multiplex PCR, yet TCRdb's version contains in-frame clones alone and is incomplete. The sample holds 150,000 or so clones, about 63% seen once. This clone was counted between two and nine times. Its antigen is not identified. The junction had 15 bases not matched to a gene; V was cut back by 7 bases and J by 4 bases. Germline V gene data show CDR1 as MDHEN and CDR2 as SYDVKM. The CDR3 covers 16 residues. Study findings and constraints: Type 1 diabetes patients had TCRB CDR3s that were shorter (moderately but significantly so) in all four CD4+ subsets.

V gene TRBV28 combines with J gene TRBJ1-2; 7 bases align to TRBD1. Input material: naive CD4+ T cells from blood. The clonotype comes from a young man with type 1 diabetes. CDR3 coding DNA: TGTGCCAGCACCAAAGGTGGGGACAGACGAACCTATGGCTACACCTTC. This translates into CASTKGGDRRTYGYTF.